This entry is about one T cell receptor beta chain. Profiling relied on immunoSEQ multiplex PCR, and the TCRdb table lists in-frame clones only, not all of them. The sample shows roughly 700,000 clones, roughly 90% of them seen only once. The data were taken from a study of shared T cell receptors in the human thymus. This CDR3 is built from 15 residues. Germline V gene sequence: CDR1 SGHTA, CDR2 FQGNSA. J lost 8 bases, V lost 6 bases, and 8 bases had no gene match. This sample also belongs to another study, concerning human thymus T cells. That source adds: Immunologically healthy infants in Finland undergoing congenital heart defect surgery were the donors. Thymic samples were excised during corrective heart operations. Thymic and blood repertoires appeared to carry a bias in their V and J gene usage. In unrelated individuals, thymic repertoires overlapped highly, according to related research.

The V and J genes are TRBV7-2 and TRBJ2-1; 12 nucleotides agree with TRBD2. The clonotype originates from a boy in the first two years of life with a congenital heart defect. The source material was thymocytes. The CDR3 spells CASSPSGRAVDEQFF. The CDR3 DNA reads TGTGCCAGCAGTCCTAGCGGGAGGGCGGTGGATGAGCAGTTCTTC.